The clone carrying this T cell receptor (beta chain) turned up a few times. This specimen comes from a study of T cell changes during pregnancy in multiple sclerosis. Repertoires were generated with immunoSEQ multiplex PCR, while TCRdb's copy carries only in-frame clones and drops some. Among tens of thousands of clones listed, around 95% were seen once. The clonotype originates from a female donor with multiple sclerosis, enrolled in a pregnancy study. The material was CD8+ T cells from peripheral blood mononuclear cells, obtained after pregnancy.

CDR3 in amino acids: CASSRRDSDDGELFF. The DNA of the CDR3 is TGTGCCAGCAGCCGAAGGGACTCAGATGACGGGGAGCTGTTTTTT. The chain links TRBV4-2 to TRBJ2-2; D is perhaps TRBD2 (6 bases). Germline values: CDR1 LGHNA, CDR2 YNFKEQ. Trimming shortened V by 4 bases and J by 7 bases, and 16 bases separated the two germline ends. The CDR3 contains 15 residues.